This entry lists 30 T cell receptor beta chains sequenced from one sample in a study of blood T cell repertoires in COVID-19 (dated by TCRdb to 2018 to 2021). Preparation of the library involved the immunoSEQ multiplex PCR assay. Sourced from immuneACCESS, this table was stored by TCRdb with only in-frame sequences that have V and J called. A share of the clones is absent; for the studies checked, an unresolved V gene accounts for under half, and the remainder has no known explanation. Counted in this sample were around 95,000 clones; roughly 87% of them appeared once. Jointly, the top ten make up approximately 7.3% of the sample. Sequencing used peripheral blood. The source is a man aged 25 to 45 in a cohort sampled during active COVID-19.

The CDR3 region is CASSPKDSVSRWGYTF. The DNA of the CDR3 is TGTGCCAGCTCACCAAAAGACAGCGTCTCTCGTTGGGGCTACACCTTC. The chain is built from TRBV18 and TRBJ1-2, with TRBD1 as a possible D gene (5 bases). Germline V lookup: CDR1 KGHSH, CDR2 LQKENI. CDR3 length: 16 amino acids. Trimming left V 2 bases short and J 8 bases short, with 21 bases between.

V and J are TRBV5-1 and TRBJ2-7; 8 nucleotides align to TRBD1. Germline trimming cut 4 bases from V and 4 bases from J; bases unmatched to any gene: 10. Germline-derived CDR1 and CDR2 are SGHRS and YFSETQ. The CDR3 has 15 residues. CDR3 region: CASSLVSGQGYEQYF. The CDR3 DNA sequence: TGCGCCAGCAGCCTGGTTTCCGGACAGGGTTACGAGCAGTACTTC.

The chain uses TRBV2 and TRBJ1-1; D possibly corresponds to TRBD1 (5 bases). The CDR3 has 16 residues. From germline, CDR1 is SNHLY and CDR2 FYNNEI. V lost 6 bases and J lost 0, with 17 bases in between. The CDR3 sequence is CASRPPGYTMNTEAFF. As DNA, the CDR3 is TGTGCCAGCAGGCCCCCAGGGTACACTATGAACACTGAAGCTTTCTTT.

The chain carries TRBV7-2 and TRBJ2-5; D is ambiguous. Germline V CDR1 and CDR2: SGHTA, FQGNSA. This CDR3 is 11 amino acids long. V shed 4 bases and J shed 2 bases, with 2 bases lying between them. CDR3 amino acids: CASSSQETQYF. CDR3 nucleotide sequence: TGTGCCAGCAGCTCTCAAGAGACCCAGTACTTC.

The CDR3 nucleotides read TGTGCCAGCAGCTTAACGACAGATGGGGCAGATACGCAGTATTTT. Translating gives CASSLTTDGADTQYF. The chain joins TRBV7-6 to TRBJ2-3; tentatively, D is TRBD1 (5 bases). CDR3 size: 15 residues. V shed 2 bases and J shed 4 bases, with 13 bases lying between them. Germline assignment: CDR1 SGHVS and CDR2 FNYEAQ.

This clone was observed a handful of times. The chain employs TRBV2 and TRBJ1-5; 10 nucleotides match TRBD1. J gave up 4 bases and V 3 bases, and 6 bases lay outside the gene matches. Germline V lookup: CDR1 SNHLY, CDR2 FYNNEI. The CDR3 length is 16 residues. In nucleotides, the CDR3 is TGTGCCAGCAGTGATTACGGACAGGGGGAGAATCAGCCCCAGCATTTT. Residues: CASSDYGQGENQPQHF.

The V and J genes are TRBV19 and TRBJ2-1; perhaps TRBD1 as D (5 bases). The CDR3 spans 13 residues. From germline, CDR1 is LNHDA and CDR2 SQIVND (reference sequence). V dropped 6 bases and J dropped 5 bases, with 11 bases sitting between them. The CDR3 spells CASSLQADNEQFF. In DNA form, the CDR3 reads TGTGCCAGTAGCTTACAGGCGGACAATGAGCAGTTCTTC.

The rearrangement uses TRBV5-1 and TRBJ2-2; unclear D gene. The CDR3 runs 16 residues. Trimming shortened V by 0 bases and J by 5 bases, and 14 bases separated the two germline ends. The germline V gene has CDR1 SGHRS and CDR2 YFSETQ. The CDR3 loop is CASSLVPGLRTGELFF. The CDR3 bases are TGCGCCAGCAGCTTGGTTCCCGGGTTAAGAACCGGGGAGCTGTTTTTT.

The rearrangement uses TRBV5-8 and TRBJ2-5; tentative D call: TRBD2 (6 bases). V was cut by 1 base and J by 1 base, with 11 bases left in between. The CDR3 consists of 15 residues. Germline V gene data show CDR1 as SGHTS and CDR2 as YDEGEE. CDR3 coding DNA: TGTGCCAGCAGCTTGTTTCTCGGGGGCCAAGAGACCCAGTACTTC. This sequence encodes CASSLFLGGQETQYF.

CDR3 sequence: CASSLSPGEPNGYTF. The CDR3 nucleotides are TGTGCCAGCAGCTTGTCCCCGGGAGAGCCTAATGGCTACACCTTC. The rearrangement uses TRBV5-4 and TRBJ1-2; D gene ambiguous. This CDR3 region has 15 residues. Trimming removed 1 base from V and 6 bases from J, with 16 bases in between. Germline V CDR1 and CDR2: SGHNT, YYREEE (reference sequence). Together with reference TRBV5-4 and TRBJ1-2, the CDR3 gives the full variable domain: ETGVTQSPTHLIKTRGQQVTLRCSSQSGHNTVSWYQQALGQGPQFIFQYYREEENGRGNFPPRFSGLQFPNYSSELNVNALELDDSALYLCASSLSPGEPNGYTFGSGTRLTVV.

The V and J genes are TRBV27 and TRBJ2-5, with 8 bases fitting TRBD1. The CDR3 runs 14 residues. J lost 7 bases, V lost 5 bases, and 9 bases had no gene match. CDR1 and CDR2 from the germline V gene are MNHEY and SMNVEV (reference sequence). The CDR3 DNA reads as TGTGCCAGCAGTCCGCGACAGGGGATTGTGACCCAGTACTTC. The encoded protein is CASSPRQGIVTQYF.

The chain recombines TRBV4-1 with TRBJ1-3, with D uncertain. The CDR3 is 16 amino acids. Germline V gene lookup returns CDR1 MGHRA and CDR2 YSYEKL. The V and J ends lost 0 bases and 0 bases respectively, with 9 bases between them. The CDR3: CASSQDLAGSGNTIYF. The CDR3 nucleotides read TGCGCCAGCAGCCAAGATCTGGCAGGCTCTGGAAACACCATATATTTT.

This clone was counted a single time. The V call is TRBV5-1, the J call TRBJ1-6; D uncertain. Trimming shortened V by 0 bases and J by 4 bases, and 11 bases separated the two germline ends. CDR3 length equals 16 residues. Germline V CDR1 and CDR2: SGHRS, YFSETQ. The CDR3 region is CASSLAGSGYNSPLHF. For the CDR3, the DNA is TGCGCCAGCAGCTTGGCGGGTTCGGGGTATAATTCACCCCTCCACTTT.

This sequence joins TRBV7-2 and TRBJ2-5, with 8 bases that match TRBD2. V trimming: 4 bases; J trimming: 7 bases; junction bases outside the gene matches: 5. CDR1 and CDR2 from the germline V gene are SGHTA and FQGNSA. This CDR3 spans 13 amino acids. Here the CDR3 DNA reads TGTGCCAGCAGCTCGGGACTAGAGGGGACCCAGTACTTC. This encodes CASSSGLEGTQYF.

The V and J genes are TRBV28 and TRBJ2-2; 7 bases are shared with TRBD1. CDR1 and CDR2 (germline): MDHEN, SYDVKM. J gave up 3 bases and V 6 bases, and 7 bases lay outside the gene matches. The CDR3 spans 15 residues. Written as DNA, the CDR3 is TGTGCCAGCAGCACTACCGGGACAGACACCGGGGAGCTGTTTTTT. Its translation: CASSTTGTDTGELFF.

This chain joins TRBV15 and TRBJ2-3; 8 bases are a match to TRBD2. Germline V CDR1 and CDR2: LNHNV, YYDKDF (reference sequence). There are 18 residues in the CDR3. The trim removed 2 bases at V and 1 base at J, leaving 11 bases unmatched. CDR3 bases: TGTGCCACCAGCAGAATTCGGGGGGGCCTACCCGGCACAGATACGCAGTATTTT. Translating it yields CATSRIRGGLPGTDTQYF. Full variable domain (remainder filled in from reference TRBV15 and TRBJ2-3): DAMVIQNPRYQVTQFGKPVTLSCSQTLNHNVMYWYQQKSSQAPKLLFHYYDKDFNNEADTPDNFQSRRPNTSFCFLDIRSPGLGDTAMYLCATSRIRGGLPGTDTQYFGPGTRLTVL.

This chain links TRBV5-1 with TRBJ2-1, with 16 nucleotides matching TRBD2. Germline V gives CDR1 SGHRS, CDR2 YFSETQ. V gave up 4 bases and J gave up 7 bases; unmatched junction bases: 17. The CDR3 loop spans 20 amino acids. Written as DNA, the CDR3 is TGCGCCAGCAGCCTGCTCGGGACTAGCGGGGGGGCCCCGGCGGCGAATGAGCAGTTCTTC. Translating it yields CASSLLGTSGGAPAANEQFF.

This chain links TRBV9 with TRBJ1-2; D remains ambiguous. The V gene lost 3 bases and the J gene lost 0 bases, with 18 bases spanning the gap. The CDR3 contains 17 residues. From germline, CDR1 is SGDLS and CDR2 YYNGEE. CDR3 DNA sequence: TGTGCCAGCAGCGACCGGGATCACCTTTGGGCTAACTATGGCTACACCTTC. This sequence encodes CASSDRDHLWANYGYTF. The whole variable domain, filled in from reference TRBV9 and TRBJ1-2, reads DSGVTQTPKHLITATGQRVTLRCSPRSGDLSVYWYQQSLDQGLQFLIQYYNGEERAKGNILERFSAQQFPDLHSELNLSSLELGDSALYFCASSDRDHLWANYGYTFGSGTRLTVV.

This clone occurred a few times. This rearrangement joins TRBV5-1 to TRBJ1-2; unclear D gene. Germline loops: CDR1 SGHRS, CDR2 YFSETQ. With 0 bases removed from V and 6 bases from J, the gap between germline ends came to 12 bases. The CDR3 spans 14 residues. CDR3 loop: CASSLGGKPHGYTF. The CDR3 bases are TGCGCCAGCAGCTTGGGAGGCAAGCCCCATGGCTACACCTTC.

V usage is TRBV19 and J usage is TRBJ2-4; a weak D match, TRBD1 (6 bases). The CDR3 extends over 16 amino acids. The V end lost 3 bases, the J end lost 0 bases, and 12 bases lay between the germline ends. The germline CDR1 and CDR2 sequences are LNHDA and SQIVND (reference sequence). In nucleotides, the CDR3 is TGTGCCAGTAGTATCTCCTCACAGGGAGCCAAAAACATTCAGTACTTC. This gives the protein CASSISSQGAKNIQYF.

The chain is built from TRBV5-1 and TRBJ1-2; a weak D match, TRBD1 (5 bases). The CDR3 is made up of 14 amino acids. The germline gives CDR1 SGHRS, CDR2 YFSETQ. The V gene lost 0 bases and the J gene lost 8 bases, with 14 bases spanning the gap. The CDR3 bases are TGCGCCAGCAGCTTGGAAACACCTCAGGGAGGCTACACCTTC. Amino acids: CASSLETPQGGYTF.

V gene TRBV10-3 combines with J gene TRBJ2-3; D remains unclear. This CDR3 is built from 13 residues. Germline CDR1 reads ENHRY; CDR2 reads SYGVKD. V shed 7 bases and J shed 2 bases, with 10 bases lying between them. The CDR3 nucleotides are TGTGCCATCACCGGTACTCTCACAGATACGCAGTATTTT. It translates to CAITGTLTDTQYF.

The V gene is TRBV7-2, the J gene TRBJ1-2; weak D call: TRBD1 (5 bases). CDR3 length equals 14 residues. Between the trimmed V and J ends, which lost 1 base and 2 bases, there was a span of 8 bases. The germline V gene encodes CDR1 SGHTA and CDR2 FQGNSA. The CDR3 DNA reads TGTGCCAGCAGCTTAGTACGGGGGAACTATGGCTACACCTTC. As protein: CASSLVRGNYGYTF.

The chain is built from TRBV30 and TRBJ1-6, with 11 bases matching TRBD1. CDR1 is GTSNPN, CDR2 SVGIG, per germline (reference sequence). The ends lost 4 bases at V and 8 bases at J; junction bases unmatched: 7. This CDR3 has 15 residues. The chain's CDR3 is CAWMRTGGMYSPLHF. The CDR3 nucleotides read TGTGCCTGGATGAGGACAGGGGGCATGTATTCACCCCTCCACTTT. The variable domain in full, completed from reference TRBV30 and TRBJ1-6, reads SQTIHQWPATLVQPVGSPLSLECTVEGTSNPNLYWYRQAAGRGLQLLFYSVGIGQISSEVPQNLSASRPQDRQFILSSKKLLLSDSGFYLCAWMRTGGMYSPLHFGNGTRLTVT.

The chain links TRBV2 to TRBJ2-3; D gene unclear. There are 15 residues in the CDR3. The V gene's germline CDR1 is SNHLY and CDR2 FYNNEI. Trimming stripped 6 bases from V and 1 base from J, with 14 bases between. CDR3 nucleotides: TGTGCCAGCAGCTTACTAAACTCCGGCACAGATACGCAGTATTTT. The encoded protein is CASSLLNSGTDTQYF.

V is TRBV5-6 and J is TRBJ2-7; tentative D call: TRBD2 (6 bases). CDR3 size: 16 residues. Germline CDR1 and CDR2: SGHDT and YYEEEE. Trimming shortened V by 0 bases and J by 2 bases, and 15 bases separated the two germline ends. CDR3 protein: CASSLVAADPPYEQYF. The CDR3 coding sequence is TGTGCCAGCAGCTTGGTAGCGGCAGATCCCCCCTACGAGCAGTACTTC.

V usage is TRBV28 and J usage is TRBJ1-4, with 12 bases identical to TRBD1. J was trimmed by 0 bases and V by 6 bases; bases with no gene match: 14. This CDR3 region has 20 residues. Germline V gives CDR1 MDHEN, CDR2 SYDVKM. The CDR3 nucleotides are TGTGCCAGCAGCCCCGTGGGACAGGGGGCCCACTTTGCAACTAATGAAAAACTGTTTTTT. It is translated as CASSPVGQGAHFATNEKLFF.

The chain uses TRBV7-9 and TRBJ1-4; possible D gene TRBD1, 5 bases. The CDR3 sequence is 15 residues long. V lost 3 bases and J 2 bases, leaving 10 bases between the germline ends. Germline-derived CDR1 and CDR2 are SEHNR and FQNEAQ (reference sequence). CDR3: CASSLGGDTNEKLFF. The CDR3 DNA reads TGTGCCAGCAGCTTGGGAGGGGATACTAATGAAAAACTGTTTTTT.

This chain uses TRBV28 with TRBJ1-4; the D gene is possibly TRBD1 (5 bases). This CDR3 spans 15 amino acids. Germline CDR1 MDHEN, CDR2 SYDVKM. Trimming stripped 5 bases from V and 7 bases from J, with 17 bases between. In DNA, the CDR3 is TGTGCCAGCAGTGCGTCAGGGAAGTGGATTGAAAAACTGTTTTTT. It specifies CASSASGKWIEKLFF.

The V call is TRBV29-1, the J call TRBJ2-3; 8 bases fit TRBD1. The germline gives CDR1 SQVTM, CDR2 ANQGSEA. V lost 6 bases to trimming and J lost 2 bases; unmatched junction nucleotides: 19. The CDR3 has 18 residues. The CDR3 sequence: CSVPPQGALSLFTDTQYF. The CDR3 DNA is TGCAGCGTGCCCCCGCAGGGGGCCCTGTCCCTCTTCACAGATACGCAGTATTTT.